This TCR beta chain is drawn from a study of shared clonotypes between healthy human individuals. Findings and caveats of the study: Naive subsets typically showed greater estimated richness than memory subsets. Clonotype sharing levels among donors were expected to vary with sequencing depth.

Measured with immunoSEQ multiplex PCR; TCRdb has only the in-frame clones, and not every one. The profile shows around 2,000,000 clones, roughly 91% of them singletons. Positively selected for CCR7, the CD45RO-negative cells used as naive CD8 cells excluded terminally differentiated effector memory CD45RA+ cells. The CDR3 has 15 residues. About this clone: Antigen specificity is unknown.

Material for sequencing was naive CD8+ T cells from PBMCs. The chain joins TRBV21-1 to TRBJ2-5; the D segment call TRBD2 is taken from the table without a DNA check. TRBV21-1 is assigned pseudogene status. The clonotype comes from a young man in good health. Some clones in this sample may be carry-over from other donors' samples. Here the CDR3 reads CANQGVAGVPETQYF. CDR3 DNA: TGTGCCAACCAGGGGGTAGCGGGAGTTCCGGAGACCCAGTACTTC.